One sample yielded the 18 T cell receptor beta chains listed below, sequenced in a study of blood T cell repertoires in COVID-19. Clones were sequenced by immunoSEQ multiplex PCR, and TCRdb holds only the in-frame ones, with some missing. The table records over 130,000 clones, approximately 88% of them present only once. Sequencing used peripheral blood. All receptors derive from a man between 60 and 70 years old with active or convalescent COVID-19.

J is TRBJ1-5 and V is TRBV6-2 or TRBV6-3, with D hard to call. Trimming stripped 5 bases from V and 2 bases from J, with 10 bases between. Germline assignment: CDR1 MNHEY and CDR2 SVGEGT. This CDR3 region has 14 residues. The CDR3 coding sequence is TGTGCCAGCAGTGCCTACGGGGGCAATCAGCCCCAGCATTTT. Its protein product is CASSAYGGNQPQHF.

Comments on this clone: The junction differs from germline at one of its ends, possibly a read error. The genes are TRBV12-3 or TRBV12-4 and TRBJ1-2; 7 nucleotides match TRBD1. The CDR3 runs 13 residues. The CDR3 coding sequence is TGTGCCAGCACCCAGACAGGGAACTATGGCCACACCTTC. This encodes CASTQTGNYGHTF.

The gene calls are TRBV28 and TRBJ1-5, with D hard to call. Germline V gene sequence: CDR1 MDHEN, CDR2 SYDVKM. V shed 6 bases and J shed 5 bases, with 8 bases lying between them. CDR3 length equals 12 residues. DNA for the CDR3: TGTGCCAGCAGCCAGGAAGATCAGCCCCAGCATTTT. Amino acid sequence: CASSQEDQPQHF.

The chain employs TRBV28 and TRBJ1-2; D gene unclear. CDR3 length: 11 amino acids. CDR1 and CDR2 (germline): MDHEN, SYDVKM. V was cut by 10 bases and J by 4 bases, with 10 bases left in between. The DNA of the CDR3 is TGTGCCACCAAAGACACCTATGGCTACACCTTC. This codes for CATKDTYGYTF.

The J gene is TRBJ1-2, the V gene TRBV27, with D possibly matching TRBD1 (6 bases). The V end lost 5 bases, the J end lost 7 bases, and 17 bases lay between the germline ends. The CDR3 extends over 14 amino acids. CDR1 MNHEY and CDR2 SMNVEV come from the germline V gene (reference sequence). Here the CDR3 DNA reads TGTGCCAGCAGTGTCGGACAGCTTTCCGGTGGCTACACCTTC. Protein sequence: CASSVGQLSGGYTF.

The chain has TRBV6-2 or TRBV6-3 and TRBJ1-1, with a weak D call TRBD1 (5 bases). This CDR3 region has 14 residues. Germline V lookup: CDR1 MNHEY, CDR2 SVGEGT. Trimming pared 0 bases from V and 4 bases from J, leaving 9 bases between. The CDR3 sequence: CASSYSQESTEAFF. CDR3 coding DNA: TGTGCCAGCAGTTACTCACAGGAGAGCACTGAAGCTTTCTTT.

The V gene is TRBV5-6, the J gene TRBJ2-7, with D possibly being TRBD1 (6 bases). The CDR3 loop spans 12 amino acids. Germline-derived CDR1 and CDR2 are SGHDT and YYEEEE. With 3 bases removed from V and 2 bases from J, the gap between germline ends came to 6 bases. CDR3 in amino acids: CASSWDTYEQYF. The CDR3 DNA is TGTGCCAGCAGCTGGGACACCTACGAGCAGTACTTC.

The V and J genes are TRBV19 and TRBJ2-7; TRBD1 matches 8 bases. CDR3 length: 14 amino acids. The V segment lost 5 bases and the J segment 2 bases; nucleotides outside the gene matches: 5. Germline lookup yields CDR1 LNHDA and CDR2 SQIVND (reference sequence). The chain's CDR3 is CASSSGQVTYEQYF. CDR3 sequence (DNA): TGTGCCAGTAGTTCGGGACAGGTTACCTACGAGCAGTACTTC.

CDR3 sequence (DNA): TGTGCCAGCAGGGGGAGTATTGCACCGAGCACAGATACGCAGTATTTT. It translates to CASRGSIAPSTDTQYF. The chain combines TRBV2 with TRBJ2-3, with D possibly TRBD2 on 5 matching bases. Germline-derived CDR1 and CDR2 are SNHLY and FYNNEI. This CDR3 is built from 16 residues. V lost 6 bases and J 0 bases, leaving 16 bases between the germline ends.

V usage is TRBV20-1 and J usage is TRBJ1-1, with no clear D. V gave up 3 bases and J gave up 1 base, with 15 bases separating them. Germline V gene lookup returns CDR1 DFQATT and CDR2 SNEGSKA (reference sequence). The CDR3 extends over 15 amino acids. The CDR3 nucleotides read TGCAGTGCTAGTTCGGTGATCTCGCAGAACACTGAAGCTTTCTTT. As protein: CSASSVISQNTEAFF.

V is TRBV9 and J is TRBJ2-1, with 10 bases identical to TRBD2. V dropped 0 bases and J dropped 8; count of bases not matched to a gene: 5. CDR3 length equals 15 residues. Germline V gives CDR1 SGDLS, CDR2 YYNGEE. The CDR3, as DNA: TGTGCCAGCAGCGTAGGGAGCGGGAGGGCCGATGAGCAGTTCTTC. It yields the protein CASSVGSGRADEQFF.

The chain joins TRBV3-1 (or the pseudogene TRBV3-2) to TRBJ2-1; D may be TRBD2 (6 bases). The length of the CDR3 is 15 residues. Germline CDR1 reads LGHDT; CDR2 reads YNNKEL (reference sequence). With 7 bases removed from V and 7 bases from J, the gap between germline ends came to 20 bases. CDR3 sequence reads: CASIRLGGIDNEQFF. The CDR3 DNA reads as TGTGCCAGCATCAGACTCGGAGGGATCGATAATGAGCAGTTCTTC.

V and J are TRBV11-2 and TRBJ1-2, with a possible D match to TRBD1 (5 bases). Germline lookup yields CDR1 SGHAT and CDR2 FQNNGV. This CDR3 comprises 13 residues. The V end was cut by 5 bases, the J end by 7 bases, with 14 bases between. The CDR3 DNA follows: TGTGCCAGCAGCCGCCTCGGACAAAGTGGCTACACCTTC. It is translated as CASSRLGQSGYTF.

Written as DNA, the CDR3 is TGTGCCAGCAGCTTGGAGGGGAGGAGCTCCTACAATGAGCAGTTCTTC. It specifies CASSLEGRSSYNEQFF. The chain carries TRBV5-6 and TRBJ2-1, with a tentative D call TRBD2 (6 bases). The V end lost 0 bases, the J end lost 0 bases, and 10 bases lay between the germline ends. In germline, CDR1 is SGHDT, CDR2 YYEEEE. CDR3 length: 16 amino acids.

The chain carries TRBV28 and TRBJ1-6; no reliable D call. This CDR3 contains 16 residues. Germline CDR1 and CDR2: MDHEN and SYDVKM. V dropped 6 bases and J dropped 0 bases, with 12 bases sitting between them. In DNA form, the CDR3 reads TGTGCCAGCAGATCAGGACTAGCCTCCTATAATTCACCCCTCCACTTT. Translating it yields CASRSGLASYNSPLHF.

The chain combines TRBV19 with TRBJ2-3, with TRBD1 identical over 7 bases. V dropped 4 bases and J dropped 2; count of bases not matched to a gene: 6. The CDR3 loop spans 15 amino acids. Germline assignment: CDR1 LNHDA and CDR2 SQIVND (reference sequence). The CDR3 region is CASSTLQGTTDTQYF. The CDR3 DNA is TGTGCCAGTAGTACCCTACAGGGGACCACAGATACGCAGTATTTT.

The rearrangement links TRBV7-2 to TRBJ2-5; D possibly corresponds to TRBD1 (6 bases). The V end was cut by 4 bases, the J end by 1 base, with 10 bases between. The CDR3 is made up of 14 amino acids. Germline values: CDR1 SGHTA, CDR2 FQGNSA. The CDR3 DNA follows: TGTGCCAGCAGCTCACAGGGCCTCCAAGAGACCCAGTACTTC. Translating it yields CASSSQGLQETQYF.

Details on this clone: The sample contains more than one DNA sequence encoding this CDR3. The rearrangement joins TRBV5-1 to TRBJ1-2; perhaps TRBD1 as D (5 bases). CDR3 length: 13 residues. The V end was cut by 5 bases, the J end by 3 bases, with 11 bases between. Per germline, CDR1 SGHRS and CDR2 YFSETQ. The DNA for the CDR3 is TGCGCCAGCAGGATGTCGGGGGACTATGGCTACACCTTC. Translating it yields CASRMSGDYGYTF.